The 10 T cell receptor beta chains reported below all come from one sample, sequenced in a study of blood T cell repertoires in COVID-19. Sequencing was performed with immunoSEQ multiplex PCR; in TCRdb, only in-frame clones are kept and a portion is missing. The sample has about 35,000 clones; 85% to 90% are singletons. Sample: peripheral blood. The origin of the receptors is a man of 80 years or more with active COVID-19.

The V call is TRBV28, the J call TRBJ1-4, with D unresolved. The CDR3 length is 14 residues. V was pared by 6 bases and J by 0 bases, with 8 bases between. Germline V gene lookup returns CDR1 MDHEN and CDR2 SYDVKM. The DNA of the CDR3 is TGTGCCAGCAGACCCGGGACAACTAATGAAAAACTGTTTTTT. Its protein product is CASRPGTTNEKLFF.

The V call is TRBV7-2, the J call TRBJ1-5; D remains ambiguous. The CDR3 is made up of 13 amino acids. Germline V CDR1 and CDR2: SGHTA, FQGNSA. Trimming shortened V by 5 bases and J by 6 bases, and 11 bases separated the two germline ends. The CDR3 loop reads CASSPGTPQPQHF. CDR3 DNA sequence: TGTGCCAGCAGCCCAGGTACTCCTCAGCCCCAGCATTTT.

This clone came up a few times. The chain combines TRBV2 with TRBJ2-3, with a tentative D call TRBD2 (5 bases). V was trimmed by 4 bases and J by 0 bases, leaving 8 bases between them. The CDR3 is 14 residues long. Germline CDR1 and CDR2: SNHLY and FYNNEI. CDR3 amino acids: CASSGRTSTDTQYF. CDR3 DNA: TGTGCCAGCAGTGGGCGGACTAGCACAGATACGCAGTATTTT.

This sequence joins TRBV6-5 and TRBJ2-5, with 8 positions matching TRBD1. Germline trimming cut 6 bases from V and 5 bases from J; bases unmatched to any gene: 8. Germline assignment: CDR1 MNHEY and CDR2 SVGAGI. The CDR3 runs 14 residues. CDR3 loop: CASRGQGRGETQYF. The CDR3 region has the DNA TGTGCCAGCAGAGGACAGGGAAGGGGGGAGACCCAGTACTTC.

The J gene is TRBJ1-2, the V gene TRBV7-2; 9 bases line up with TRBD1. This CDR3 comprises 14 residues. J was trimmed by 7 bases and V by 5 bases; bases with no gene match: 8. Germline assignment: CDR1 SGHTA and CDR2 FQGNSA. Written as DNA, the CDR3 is TGTGCCAGCAGCCCGGACAGGGGATGGGGTGGCTACACCTTC. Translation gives CASSPDRGWGGYTF.

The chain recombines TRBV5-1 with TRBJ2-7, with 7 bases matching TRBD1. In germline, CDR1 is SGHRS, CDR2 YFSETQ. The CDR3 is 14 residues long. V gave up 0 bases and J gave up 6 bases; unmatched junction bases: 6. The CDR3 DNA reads TGCGCCAGCAGCTTGGTTCGCACAGGGGCCGAGCAGTACTTC. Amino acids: CASSLVRTGAEQYF.

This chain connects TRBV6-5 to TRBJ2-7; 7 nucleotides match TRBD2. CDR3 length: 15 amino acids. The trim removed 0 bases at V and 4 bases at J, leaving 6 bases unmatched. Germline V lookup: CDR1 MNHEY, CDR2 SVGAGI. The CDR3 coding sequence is TGTGCCAGCAGTTACTCTTCCGGGAGGAATTACGAGCAGTACTTC. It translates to CASSYSSGRNYEQYF.

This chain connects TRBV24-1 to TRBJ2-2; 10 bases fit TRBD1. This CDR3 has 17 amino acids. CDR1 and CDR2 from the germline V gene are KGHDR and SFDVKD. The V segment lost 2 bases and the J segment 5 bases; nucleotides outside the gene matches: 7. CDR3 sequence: CATSDSPGTGVTGELFF. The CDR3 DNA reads TGTGCCACCAGTGATTCACCCGGGACAGGGGTAACCGGGGAGCTGTTTTTT.

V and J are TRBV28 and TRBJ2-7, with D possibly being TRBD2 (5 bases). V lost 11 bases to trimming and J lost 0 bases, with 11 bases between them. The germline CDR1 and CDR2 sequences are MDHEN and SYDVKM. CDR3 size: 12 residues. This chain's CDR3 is CALGRGSYEQYF. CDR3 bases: TGTGCCCTCGGACGGGGCTCCTACGAGCAGTACTTC.

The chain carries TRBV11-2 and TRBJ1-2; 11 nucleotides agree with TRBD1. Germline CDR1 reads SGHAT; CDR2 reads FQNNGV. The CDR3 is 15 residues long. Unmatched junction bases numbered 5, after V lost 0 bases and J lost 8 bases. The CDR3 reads CASSLEGRTGGGYTF. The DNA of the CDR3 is TGTGCCAGCAGCTTAGAAGGGAGGACAGGGGGCGGCTACACCTTC.